These 8 T cell receptor beta chains originate from one sample sequenced in a study of spatial heterogeneity in lung cancer. Documented time point: blood at routine non-recurrence follow-up after resection. Using its own MiXCR run on the 5' RACE reads, TCRdb lists one record per CDR3 protein. The sample yields 40,000 or so distinct CDR3 sequences, roughly a tenth seen once. Sequences were derived from PBMCs, sampled at follow-up. The receptors shown here come from a female donor with early-stage non-small cell lung cancer.

This clonotype was seen a few times. This chain connects TRBV20-1 to TRBJ2-3; TRBD2 matches 13 bases. The V gene end was trimmed by 6 bases and the J gene end by 1 base; junction bases not matched to a gene: 7. The CDR3 extends over 16 amino acids. The germline V gene has CDR1 DFQATT and CDR2 SNEGSKA (reference sequence). Written as DNA, the CDR3 is TGCAGTGCGCAGCCGACTAGCGGGGGGCGCACAGATACGCAGTATTTT. Amino acids: CSAQPTSGGRTDTQYF.

This clonotype occurred many times. The chain uses TRBV7-6 and TRBJ2-7, with D uncertain. V shed 5 bases and J shed 4 bases, with 12 bases lying between them. The CDR3 loop spans 13 amino acids. Germline V lookup: CDR1 SGHVS, CDR2 FNYEAQ. CDR3 sequence (DNA): TGTGCCAGCAGCGTTTCTGATCAATACGAGCAGTACTTC. This codes for CASSVSDQYEQYF. Filled out from reference TRBV7-6 and TRBJ2-7, the complete variable domain reads GAGVSQSPRYKVTKRGQDVALRCDPISGHVSLYWYRQALGQGPEFLTYFNYEAQQDKSGLPNDRFSAERPEGSISTLTIQRTEQRDSAMYRCASSVSDQYEQYFGPGTRLTVT.

This clonotype was counted at least ten times. This chain joins TRBV6-5 and TRBJ1-3; 10 bases align to TRBD1. Unmatched junction bases numbered 2, after V lost 3 bases and J lost 3 bases. CDR1 and CDR2 (germline): MNHEY, SVGAGI. This CDR3 has 15 amino acids. This chain's CDR3 is CASSYRTGGGNTIYF. The CDR3, as DNA: TGTGCCAGCAGTTATCGGACAGGGGGTGGAAACACCATATATTTT.

V usage is TRBV5-1 and J usage is TRBJ2-3; 7 nucleotides agree with TRBD1. Unmatched junction bases numbered 19, after V lost 10 bases and J lost 5 bases. The CDR3 sequence is 16 residues long. Germline V gives CDR1 SGHRS, CDR2 YFSETQ. As DNA, the CDR3 is TGCGCCCACCCCATTATGGGTAGGGGGCGAAAAGATACGCAGTATTTT. Its protein product is CAHPIMGRGRKDTQYF.

The chain employs TRBV6-1 and TRBJ2-4, with D maybe TRBD2 (7 bases). V was shortened by 7 bases and J by 1 base, with 20 bases between the two germline ends. Germline V gene lookup returns CDR1 MNHNS and CDR2 SASEGT. The CDR3 spans 17 residues. CDR3 nucleotide sequence: TGTGCCAGCACCCGACTGGGGGGGGCGGGGGCCAAAAACATTCAGTACTTC. This sequence encodes CASTRLGGAGAKNIQYF.

V is TRBV3-1 and J is TRBJ1-2; D is unresolved. Between the trimmed V and J ends, which lost 0 bases and 7 bases, there was a span of 12 bases. This CDR3 is built from 14 residues. Germline CDR1 and CDR2: LGHDT and YNNKEL (reference sequence). The CDR3 sequence: CASSQDSWNSGYTF. The CDR3 bases are TGTGCCAGCAGCCAAGATTCTTGGAATTCTGGCTACACCTTC.

V is TRBV20-1 and J is TRBJ2-7, with 8 bases lining up with TRBD2. CDR1 and CDR2 from the germline V gene are DFQATT and SNEGSKA (reference sequence). The CDR3 extends over 16 amino acids. The V gene end was trimmed by 3 bases and the J gene end by 2 bases; junction bases not matched to a gene: 12. The CDR3, as DNA: TGCAGTGCTAGTTCCCTCTTAAAGACTAGCGCCTACGAGCAGTACTTC. It specifies CSASSLLKTSAYEQYF.

In this sample, this clonotype turned up many times. The chain recombines TRBV5-1 with TRBJ1-4, with D unresolved. V was shortened by 5 bases and J by 5 bases, with 10 bases between the two germline ends. CDR3 length: 13 amino acids. Germline CDR1 is SGHRS and CDR2 is YFSETQ. CDR3 region: CASSILPNEKLFF. The DNA for the CDR3 is TGCGCCAGCAGTATCCTCCCGAATGAAAAACTGTTTTTT.